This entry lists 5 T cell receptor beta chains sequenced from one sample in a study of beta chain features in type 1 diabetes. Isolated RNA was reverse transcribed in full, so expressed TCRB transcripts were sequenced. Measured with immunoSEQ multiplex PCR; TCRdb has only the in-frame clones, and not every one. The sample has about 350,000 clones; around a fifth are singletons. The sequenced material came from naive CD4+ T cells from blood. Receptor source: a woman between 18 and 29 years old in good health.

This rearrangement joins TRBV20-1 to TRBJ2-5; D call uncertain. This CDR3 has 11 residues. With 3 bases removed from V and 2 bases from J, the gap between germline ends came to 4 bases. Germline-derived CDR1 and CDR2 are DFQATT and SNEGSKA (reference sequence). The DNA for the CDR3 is TGCAGTGCTAGCTTACAAGAGACCCAGTACTTC. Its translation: CSASLQETQYF.

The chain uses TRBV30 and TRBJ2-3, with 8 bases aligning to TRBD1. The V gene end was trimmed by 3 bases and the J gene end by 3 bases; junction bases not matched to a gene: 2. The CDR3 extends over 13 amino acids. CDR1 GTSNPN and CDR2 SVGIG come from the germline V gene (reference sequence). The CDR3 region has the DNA TGTGCCTGGAGATGGGACAGGACAGATACGCAGTATTTT. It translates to CAWRWDRTDTQYF.

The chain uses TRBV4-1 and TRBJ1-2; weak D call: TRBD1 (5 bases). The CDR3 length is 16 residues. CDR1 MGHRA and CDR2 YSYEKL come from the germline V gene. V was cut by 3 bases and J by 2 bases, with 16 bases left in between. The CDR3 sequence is CASSQQYGGGNYGYTF. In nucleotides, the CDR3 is TGCGCCAGCAGCCAGCAATACGGGGGGGGAAACTATGGCTACACCTTC.

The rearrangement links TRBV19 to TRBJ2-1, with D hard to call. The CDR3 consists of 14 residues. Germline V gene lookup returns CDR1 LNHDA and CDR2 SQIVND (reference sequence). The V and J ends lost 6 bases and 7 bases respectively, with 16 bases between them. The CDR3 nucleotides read TGTGCCAGTAGCCCTTGGGCTCAGGCGAATGAGCAGTTCTTC. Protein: CASSPWAQANEQFF.

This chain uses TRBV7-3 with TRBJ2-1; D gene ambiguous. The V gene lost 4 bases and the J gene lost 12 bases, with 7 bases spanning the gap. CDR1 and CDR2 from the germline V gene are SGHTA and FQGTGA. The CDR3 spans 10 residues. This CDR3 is CASSSSPQFF. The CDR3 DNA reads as TGTGCCAGCAGCTCTAGTCCGCAGTTCTTC. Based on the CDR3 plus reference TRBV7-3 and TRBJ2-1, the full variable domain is GAGVSQTPSNKVTEKGKYVELRCDPISGHTALYWYRQSLGQGPEFLIYFQGTGAADDSGLPNDRFFAVRPEGSVSTLKIQRTERGDSAVYLCASSSSPQFFGPGTRLTVL.